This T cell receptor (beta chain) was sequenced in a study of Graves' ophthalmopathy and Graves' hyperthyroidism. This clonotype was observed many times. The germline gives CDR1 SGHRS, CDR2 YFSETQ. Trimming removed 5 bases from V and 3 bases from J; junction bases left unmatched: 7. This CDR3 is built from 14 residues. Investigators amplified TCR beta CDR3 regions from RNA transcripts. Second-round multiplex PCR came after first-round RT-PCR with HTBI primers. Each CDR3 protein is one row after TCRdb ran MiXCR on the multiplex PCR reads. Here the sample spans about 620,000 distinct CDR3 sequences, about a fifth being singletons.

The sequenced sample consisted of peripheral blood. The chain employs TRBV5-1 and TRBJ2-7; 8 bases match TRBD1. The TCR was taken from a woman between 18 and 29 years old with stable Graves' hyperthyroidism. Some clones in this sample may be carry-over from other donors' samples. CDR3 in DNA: TGCGCCAGCAGATTTGGGACAGGCCTCTACGAGCAGTACTTC. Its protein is CASRFGTGLYEQYF.